Reported below is one T cell receptor (beta chain). The sample comes from a study of OX40 agonist ivuxolimab in advanced cancers. Turning to the study itself: Ivuxolimab, an antibody that agonizes OX40 (CD134), was administered to the patients.

The protocol was immunoSEQ multiplex PCR, while the TCRdb copy is restricted to in-frame clones and leaves out a portion. The sample includes 48,000 or so clones, roughly 81% seen only once; the top ten take under 9.5%. V lost 3 bases and J lost 3, with 11 bases in between. The CDR3 is 14 amino acids. Germline V gene lookup returns CDR1 SGHTA and CDR2 FQGNSA. Sequences were derived from CD4+ or CD8+ T cells sorted from blood, sampled in a trial of the OX40 agonist ivuxolimab. This clonotype originated in an adult with an advanced solid tumor such as melanoma, head and neck, liver or kidney cancer. The V and J genes are TRBV7-2 and TRBJ2-5, with D possibly matching TRBD2 (5 bases). The DNA for the CDR3 is TGTGCCAGCAGCTTCCGCGGGTCTGAAGAGACCCAGTACTTC. Encoded protein: CASSFRGSEETQYF.